The 5 T cell receptor beta chains presented below share a single source sample, sequenced in a study of blood T cell repertoires in COVID-19. Clones were sequenced by immunoSEQ multiplex PCR, and TCRdb holds only the in-frame ones, with some missing. This sample has about 140,000 clones, with about four fifths found just once. Input material: peripheral blood. These receptors were obtained from a human donor in a cohort sampled during active COVID-19.

The chain has TRBV11-2 and TRBJ2-7, with D uncertain. The CDR3 extends over 17 amino acids. Per the germline V gene, CDR1 is SGHAT and CDR2 is FQNNGV. Deletions cut 0 bases from V and 5 bases from J, with 20 bases between. The CDR3 DNA reads as TGTGCCAGCAGCTTAGATCTTCGCCCACCATTGGCGGACGAGCAGTACTTC. Encoded protein: CASSLDLRPPLADEQYF. The full variable domain, rest sourced from reference TRBV11-2 and TRBJ2-7, is EAGVAQSPRYKIIEKRQSVAFWCNPISGHATLYWYQQILGQGPKLLIQFQNNGVVDDSQLPKDRFSAERLKGVDSTLKIQPAKLEDSAVYLCASSLDLRPPLADEQYFGPGTRLTVT.

V usage is TRBV28 and J usage is TRBJ2-3; a weak D match, TRBD1 (7 bases). Germline assignment: CDR1 MDHEN and CDR2 SYDVKM. This CDR3 contains 15 residues. Trimming left V 6 bases short and J 4 bases short, with 17 bases between. The CDR3 here is CASSTGAGGSDTQYF. In nucleotides, the CDR3 is TGTGCCAGCAGCACGGGGGCAGGGGGATCAGATACGCAGTATTTT.

V gene TRBV28 combines with J gene TRBJ2-2; 10 positions agree with TRBD2. Germline CDR1 reads MDHEN; CDR2 reads SYDVKM. CDR3 length equals 15 residues. The trim removed 6 bases at V and 7 bases at J, leaving 8 bases unmatched. DNA of the CDR3: TGTGCCAGCAGGACAGCGGGAGGGCCCGTCGGGGAGCTGTTTTTT. This codes for CASRTAGGPVGELFF.

This sequence joins TRBV11-2 and TRBJ1-6; 7 positions match TRBD1. The CDR3 runs to 15 residues. Germline V gives CDR1 SGHAT, CDR2 FQNNGV. The trim removed 3 bases at V and 4 bases at J, leaving 3 bases unmatched. CDR3 coding DNA: TGTGCCAGCAGCTTGGAGGGGGCATATAATTCACCCCTCCACTTT. Its protein product is CASSLEGAYNSPLHF. Together with reference TRBV11-2 and TRBJ1-6, the CDR3 gives the full variable domain: EAGVAQSPRYKIIEKRQSVAFWCNPISGHATLYWYQQILGQGPKLLIQFQNNGVVDDSQLPKDRFSAERLKGVDSTLKIQPAKLEDSAVYLCASSLEGAYNSPLHFGNGTRLTVT.

This rearrangement joins TRBV28 to TRBJ2-2, with D tentatively TRBD2 (5 bases). Germline V gene sequence: CDR1 MDHEN, CDR2 SYDVKM. Deletions cut 1 base from V and 5 bases from J, with 11 bases between. This CDR3 has 15 residues. The CDR3 sequence is CASSLYTRQTGELFF. CDR3 nucleotides: TGTGCCAGCAGTTTATATACTAGGCAGACCGGGGAGCTGTTTTTT.